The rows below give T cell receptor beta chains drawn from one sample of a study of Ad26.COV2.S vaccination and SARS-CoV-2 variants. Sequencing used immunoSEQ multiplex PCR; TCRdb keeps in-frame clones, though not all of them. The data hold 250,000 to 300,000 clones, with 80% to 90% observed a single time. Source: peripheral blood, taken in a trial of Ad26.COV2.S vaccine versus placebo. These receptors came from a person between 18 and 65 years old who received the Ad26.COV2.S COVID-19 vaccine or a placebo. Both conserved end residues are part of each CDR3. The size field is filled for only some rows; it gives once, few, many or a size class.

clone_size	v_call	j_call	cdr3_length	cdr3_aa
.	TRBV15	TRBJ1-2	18	CATSRDRAGTGHNYGYTF
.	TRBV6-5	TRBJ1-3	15	CASRSQGQAGDTIYF
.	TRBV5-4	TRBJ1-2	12	CASSGDFGGYTF
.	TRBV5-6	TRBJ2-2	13	CASSLARTGELFF
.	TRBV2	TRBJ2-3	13	CASRQGVGDTQYF
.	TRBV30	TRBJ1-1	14	CAWSAGTGLAEAFF
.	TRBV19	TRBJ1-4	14	CASKPTATNEKLFF
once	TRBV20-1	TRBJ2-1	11	CSVLPYNEQFF
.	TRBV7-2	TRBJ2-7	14	CASSLWGGPYEQYF
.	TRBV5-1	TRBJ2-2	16	CASSLASGSNTGELFF
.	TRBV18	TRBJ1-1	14	CASSPGTDNTEAFF
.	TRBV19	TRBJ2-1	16	CASSPQEREGLYEQFF
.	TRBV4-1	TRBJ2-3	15	CASSHSGGFTDTQYF
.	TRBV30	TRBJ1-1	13	CAWSVDVGSEAFF
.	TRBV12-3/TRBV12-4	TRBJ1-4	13	CASSFASGGRLFF
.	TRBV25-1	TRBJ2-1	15	CASSSGSRSYNEQFF
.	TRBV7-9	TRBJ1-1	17	CASSPRGSGTMNTEAFF
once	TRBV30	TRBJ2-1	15	CAWVRPTSVYNEQFF
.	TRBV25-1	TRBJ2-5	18	CASSEGRVAGGGGETQYF
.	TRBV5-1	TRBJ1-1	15	CASSSSTGGRTEAFF
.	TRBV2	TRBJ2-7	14	CASSPGTGSYEQYF
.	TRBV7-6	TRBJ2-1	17	CASSLNPAGGSYNEQFF
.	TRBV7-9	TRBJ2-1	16	CASTPGDRGPVGEQFF
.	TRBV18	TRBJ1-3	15	CASSPAVPSGNTIYF
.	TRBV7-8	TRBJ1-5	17	CASSPFKDRESNQPQHF
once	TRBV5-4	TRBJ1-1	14	CASSLTRPNTEAFF
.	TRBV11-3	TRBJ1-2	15	CASSFPKKGKTHYTF
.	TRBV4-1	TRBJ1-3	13	CASSYRGRDTIYF
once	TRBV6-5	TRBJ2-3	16	CASSYLYRGHTDTQYF
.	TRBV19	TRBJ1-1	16	CASSASGGRSDTEAFF
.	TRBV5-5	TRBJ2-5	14	CASSFRTAPGPWHF
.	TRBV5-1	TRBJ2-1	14	CASSPGQGLNEQFF
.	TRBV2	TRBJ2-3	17	CASFRDRLAGGKDTQYF
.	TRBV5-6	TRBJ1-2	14	CASSAGQPLYGYTF
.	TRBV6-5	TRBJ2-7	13	CASRETGSYEQYF
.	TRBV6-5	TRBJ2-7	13	CASSSATVHEQYF
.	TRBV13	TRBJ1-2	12	CASSLGGRGYTF
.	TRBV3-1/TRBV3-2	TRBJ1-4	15	CASSQSRRTNEKLFF
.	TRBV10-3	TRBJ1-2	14	CAISEMQDRSGYTF
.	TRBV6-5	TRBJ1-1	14	CASIATGPNTEAFF
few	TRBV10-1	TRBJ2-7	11	CASSSGYEQYF
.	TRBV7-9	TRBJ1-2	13	CASSSEGGYGYTF
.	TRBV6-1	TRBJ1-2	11	CASSERGGYTF
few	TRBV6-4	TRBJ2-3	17	CASSDSARQGPRDTQYF
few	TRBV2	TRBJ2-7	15	CASSGDGSWYSEQYF
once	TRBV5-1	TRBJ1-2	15	CASSLAGTGGSGYTF
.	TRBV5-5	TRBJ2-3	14	CASSLAGGSDTQYF
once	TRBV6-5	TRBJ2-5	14	CASSYRDREETQYF
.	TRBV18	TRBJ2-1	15	CASSPGPSSYNEQFF
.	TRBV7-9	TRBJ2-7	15	CASSPGGAGSYEQYF
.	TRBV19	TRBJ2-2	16	CASSISGPANTGELFF
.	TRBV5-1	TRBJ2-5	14	CASSPDSAKETQYF
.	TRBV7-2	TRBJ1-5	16	CASSLSGQGFNQPQHF
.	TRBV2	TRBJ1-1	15	CASTGPGAGVTEAFF
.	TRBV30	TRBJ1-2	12	CAWKGQGYGYTF
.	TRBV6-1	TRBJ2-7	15	CASSDDRGRIYEQYF
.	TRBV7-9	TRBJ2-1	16	CASSFTAQGAGNEQFF
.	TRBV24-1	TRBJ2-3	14	CATSDPRSPDTQYF
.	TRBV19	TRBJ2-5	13	CASRRGERETQYF
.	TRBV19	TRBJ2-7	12	CASSRNSGSVHF